These T cell receptor beta chains were read from a single sample in a study of T cells in Graves' hyperthyroidism and ophthalmopathy. TCRdb analysed the multiplex PCR reads with MiXCR anew, one entry per CDR3 protein. The sample has almost 600,000 distinct CDR3 sequences, roughly 50% seen once; the top ten hold around 7.7%. Material: peripheral blood or thyroid tissue (not recorded which). These receptors were collected from a young woman with Graves' hyperthyroidism. The CDR3 runs from the conserved cysteine through the conserved F or W. The order of the fields is V gene, clone size, J gene, CDR3 protein. Only some rows state a clone size, as once, few, many or a class for expanded clones.

V: TRBV30; size: .; J: TRBJ2-5; CDR3: CAWSVWTEGQGTQYF
V: TRBV5-8; size: few; J: TRBJ2-5; CDR3: CASSVRLARQETQYF
V: TRBV7-7; size: .; J: .; CDR3: CASSLELAGGGEQFF
V: TRBV7-9; size: .; J: TRBJ2-6; CDR3: CASSSTSGTGYYEQYSGANVLTF
V: TRBV5-6; size: once; J: .; CDR3: CASSPSRLAGGTYNEQFF
V: TRBV30; size: .; J: TRBJ2-7; CDR3: CAWSVGGDEQYF
V: TRBV4-3; size: few; J: TRBJ1-4; CDR3: CASRKDRASNEKLFF
V: TRBV7-9; size: .; J: TRBJ1-1; CDR3: CASSLGPNEAFF
V: TRBV5-5; size: many; J: TRBJ2-5; CDR3: CASSLRAGRIQETQYF
V: TRBV2; size: .; J: TRBJ1-6; CDR3: CATTSRVVDSPLHF
V: TRBV10-3; size: .; J: TRBJ2-1; CDR3: CAISEKVGEQFF
V: TRBV29-1; size: .; J: TRBJ1-6; CDR3: CSARPGGNSPLHF
V: TRBV9; size: many; J: TRBJ1-1; CDR3: CASSVGGHPATEAFF
V: TRBV29-1; size: many; J: TRBJ1-1; CDR3: CSVERGRTEAFF
V: TRBV7-9; size: .; J: TRBJ2-7; CDR3: CASSLVGLGYEQYF
V: TRBV20-1; size: .; J: TRBJ1-5; CDR3: CSARDASGNQETQHF
V: TRBV20-1; size: .; J: TRBJ2-5; CDR3: CSARLAVPETQYF